The entry below describes one TCR beta chain. Germline V gene sequence: CDR1 LGHNA, CDR2 YNFKEQ. The CDR3 has 19 residues. V dropped 5 bases and J dropped 3; count of bases not matched to a gene: 18. This sample is drawn from a study of blood T cell repertoires in COVID-19. The repertoire was sequenced with immunoSEQ multiplex PCR; TCRdb's copy has only in-frame clones and lacks some. The table records roughly 90,000 clones, about 88% of them present only once. The V and J genes are TRBV4-2 and TRBJ2-5; 10 bases line up with TRBD2. This clonotype was obtained from a woman aged 80 or older with active COVID-19. Material for sequencing was peripheral blood. DNA for the CDR3: TGTGCCAGCAGCACAAGATGGGCTAGCGGGAGTGGGTTAAAAGAGACCCAGTACTTC. Residues: CASSTRWASGSGLKETQYF.